The present T cell receptor (beta chain) was sequenced within a study of neurological immune-mediated disorders. TCRdb used MiXCR to reprocess the 5' RACE reads, holding one entry per CDR3 protein. The sample shows approximately 32,000 distinct CDR3 sequences, about 15% of them seen only once. The CDR3 runs 14 residues. Trimming took 0 bases from V and 7 from J, leaving 14 bases between them. The germline V gene has CDR1 SGDLS and CDR2 YYNGEE. In its sample, this clonotype was seen many times. The sequence derives from a man between 65 and 80 years old in good health. The sample comprised PBMCs. This chain joins TRBV9 and TRBJ2-7; D assignment may be TRBD1 or TRBD2 (5 bases each). In DNA, the CDR3 is TGTGCCAGCAGCGTAGCTCAGTGGGGACGTGAGCAGTACTTC. It yields the protein CASSVAQWGREQYF.